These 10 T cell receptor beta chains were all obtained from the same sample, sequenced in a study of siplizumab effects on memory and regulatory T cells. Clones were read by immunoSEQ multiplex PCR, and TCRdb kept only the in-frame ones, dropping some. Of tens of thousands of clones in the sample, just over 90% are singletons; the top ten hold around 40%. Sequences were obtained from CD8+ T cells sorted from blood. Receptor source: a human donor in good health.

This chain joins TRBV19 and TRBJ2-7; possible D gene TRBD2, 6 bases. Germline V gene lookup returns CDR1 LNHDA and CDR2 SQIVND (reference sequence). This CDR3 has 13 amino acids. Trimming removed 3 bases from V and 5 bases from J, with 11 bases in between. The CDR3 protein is CASSMQDYNEQYF. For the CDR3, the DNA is TGTGCCAGTAGTATGCAGGACTACAACGAGCAGTACTTC.

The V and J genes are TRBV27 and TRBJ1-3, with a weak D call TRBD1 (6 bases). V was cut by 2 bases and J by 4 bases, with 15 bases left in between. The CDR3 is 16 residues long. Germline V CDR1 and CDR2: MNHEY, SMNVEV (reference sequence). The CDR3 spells CASSLGLGGGGNTIYF. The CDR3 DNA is TGTGCCAGCAGTTTAGGACTCGGGGGCGGGGGAAACACCATATATTTT.

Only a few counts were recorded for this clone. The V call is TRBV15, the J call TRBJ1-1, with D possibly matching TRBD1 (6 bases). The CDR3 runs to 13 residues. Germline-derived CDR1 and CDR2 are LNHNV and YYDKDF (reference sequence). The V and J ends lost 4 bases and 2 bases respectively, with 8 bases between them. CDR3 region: CATSKGENTEAFF. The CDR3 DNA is TGTGCCACCAGCAAGGGGGAAAACACTGAAGCTTTCTTT.

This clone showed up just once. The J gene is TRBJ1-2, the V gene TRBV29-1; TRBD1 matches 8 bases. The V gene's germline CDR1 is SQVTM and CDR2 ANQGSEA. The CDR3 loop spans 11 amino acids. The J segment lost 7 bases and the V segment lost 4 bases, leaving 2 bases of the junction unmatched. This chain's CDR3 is CSVVQGGGYTF. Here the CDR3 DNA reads TGCAGCGTTGTACAGGGGGGTGGCTACACCTTC.

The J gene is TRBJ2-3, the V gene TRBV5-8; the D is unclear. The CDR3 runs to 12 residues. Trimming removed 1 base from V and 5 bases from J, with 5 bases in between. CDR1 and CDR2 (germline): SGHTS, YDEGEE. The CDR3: CASSLLVDTQYF. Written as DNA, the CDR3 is TGTGCCAGCAGCTTGTTGGTAGATACGCAGTATTTT.

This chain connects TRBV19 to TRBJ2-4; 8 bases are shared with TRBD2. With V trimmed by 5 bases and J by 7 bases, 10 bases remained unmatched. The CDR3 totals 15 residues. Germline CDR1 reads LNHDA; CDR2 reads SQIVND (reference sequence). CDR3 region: CASSPERELRNIQYF. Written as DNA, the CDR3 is TGTGCCAGTAGTCCTGAGCGGGAGTTAAGGAACATTCAGTACTTC.

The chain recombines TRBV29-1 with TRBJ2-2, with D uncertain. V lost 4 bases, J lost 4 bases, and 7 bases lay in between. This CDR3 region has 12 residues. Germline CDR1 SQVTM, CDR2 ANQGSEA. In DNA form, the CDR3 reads TGCAGCGTTGTTTCTGTCACCGGGGAGCTGTTTTTT. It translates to CSVVSVTGELFF.

The CDR3 loop is CASSAGGRYNEQFF. DNA for the CDR3: TGTGCCAGCAGCGCTGGGGGCCGCTACAATGAGCAGTTCTTC. V is TRBV9 and J is TRBJ2-1; possibly TRBD1 for D (6 bases). The germline gives CDR1 SGDLS, CDR2 YYNGEE. The V end was cut by 3 bases, the J end by 3 bases, with 10 bases between. CDR3 length: 14 amino acids. Complete variable domain (other parts from reference TRBV9 and TRBJ2-1): DSGVTQTPKHLITATGQRVTLRCSPRSGDLSVYWYQQSLDQGLQFLIQYYNGEERAKGNILERFSAQQFPDLHSELNLSSLELGDSALYFCASSAGGRYNEQFFGPGTRLTVL.

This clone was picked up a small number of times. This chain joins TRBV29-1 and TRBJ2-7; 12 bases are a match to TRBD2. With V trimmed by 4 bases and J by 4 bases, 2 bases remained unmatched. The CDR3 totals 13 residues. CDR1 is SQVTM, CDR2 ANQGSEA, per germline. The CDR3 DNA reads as TGCAGCGTTGTCGGGACTAGCGGGTACGAGCAGTACTTC. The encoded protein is CSVVGTSGYEQYF.

The CDR3: CASSAADPVGRGRETQYF. CDR3 in DNA: TGTGCCAGCAGTGCCGCAGACCCGGTGGGCCGGGGGAGGGAGACCCAGTACTTC. The chain combines TRBV28 with TRBJ2-5, with D possibly matching TRBD2 (6 bases). The germline V gene has CDR1 MDHEN and CDR2 SYDVKM. The CDR3 has 18 amino acids. Trimming removed 5 bases from V and 5 bases from J, with 27 bases in between. Drawing the rest from reference TRBV28 and TRBJ2-5, the complete variable domain is DVKVTQSSRYLVKRTGEKVFLECVQDMDHENMFWYRQDPGLGLRLIYFSYDVKMKEKGDIPEGYSVSREKKERFSLILESASTNQTSMYLCASSAADPVGRGRETQYFGPGTRLLVL.